A single sample is the source of the 23 T cell receptor beta chains below, sequenced in a study of STAT5B mutations in CD4+ large granular lymphocyte leukemia. Sequenced by immunoSEQ multiplex PCR; TCRdb stores in-frame clones only, minus some. The sample lists 20,000 to 25,000 clones, about three quarters occurring once. Sequenced material: CD4+ T cells from blood buffy coats. These receptors originate from a human donor in good health.

The J gene is TRBJ2-7, the V gene TRBV5-5; D is ambiguous. V lost 4 bases to trimming and J lost 2 bases, with 10 bases between them. The CDR3 loop spans 13 amino acids. The germline V gene has CDR1 SGHKS and CDR2 YYEKEE (reference sequence). CDR3 in DNA: TGTGCCAGCAGCGGAGTAGGGACCTACGAGCAGTACTTC. Translated: CASSGVGTYEQYF.

V usage is TRBV28 and J usage is TRBJ1-2; 9 bases map to TRBD1. Germline CDR1 MDHEN, CDR2 SYDVKM. Trimming took 5 bases from V and 1 from J; bases not matched to a gene: 5. The CDR3 sequence is 15 residues long. The CDR3 protein is CASSIPTGGNYGYTF. In DNA, the CDR3 is TGTGCCAGCAGTATACCGACAGGGGGTAACTATGGCTACACCTTC.

The chain employs TRBV5-8 and TRBJ2-7; TRBD1 matches at 7 bases. The trim removed 5 bases at V and 6 bases at J, leaving 2 bases unmatched. CDR1 and CDR2 from the germline V gene are SGHTS and YDEGEE. The CDR3 is 11 amino acids. CDR3 in amino acids: CASRNRGEQYF. CDR3 nucleotides: TGTGCCAGCAGAAACAGGGGCGAGCAGTACTTC.

This clone is categorized as medium-sized. The chain links TRBV7-9 to TRBJ1-4; TRBD1 matches 10 bases. CDR1 is SEHNR and CDR2 is FQNEAQ in the germline V gene (reference sequence). V gave up 3 bases and J gave up 8 bases; unmatched junction bases: 3. The length of the CDR3 is 14 residues. CDR3: CASSLDRGGEKLFF. The CDR3 DNA follows: TGTGCCAGCAGCTTGGACAGGGGGGGAGAAAAACTGTTTTTT.

This clone was detected once. The gene calls are TRBV5-1 and TRBJ1-1, with 9 bases lining up with TRBD1. Germline-derived CDR1 and CDR2 are SGHRS and YFSETQ. The CDR3 is 17 residues long. V gave up 1 base and J gave up 8 bases; unmatched junction bases: 15. This chain's CDR3 is CASSLRTGGQGRNEAFF. CDR3 bases: TGCGCCAGCAGCTTGAGAACCGGGGGACAGGGTCGAAACGAAGCTTTCTTT.

V and J are TRBV6-6 and TRBJ2-7, with 7 positions matching TRBD1. V lost 7 bases to trimming and J lost 1 base; unmatched junction nucleotides: 4. Germline CDR1 and CDR2: MNHNY and SVGAGI (reference sequence). The CDR3 totals 13 residues. The CDR3 region has the DNA TGTGCCAGCACCCCGACAGGGTCCTACGAGCAGTACTTC. As protein: CASTPTGSYEQYF.

On this clone itself: This sample also contains other DNA sequences that code for the same CDR3. The CDR3 region has the DNA TGTGCCAGCAGTTTAAGCGGGACAGGGGAATTTGGCTACACCTTC. As protein: CASSLSGTGEFGYTF. The chain has TRBV28 and TRBJ1-2; 10 bases align to TRBD1. The junction had 7 bases not matched to a gene; V was cut back by 2 bases and J by 7 bases. The CDR3 contains 15 residues. CDR1 is MDHEN and CDR2 is SYDVKM in the germline V gene.

J is TRBJ2-7 and V is TRBV9, with D perhaps assigned TRBD1 or TRBD2 (5 bases each). Trimming left V 4 bases short and J 3 bases short, with 14 bases between. There are 14 residues in the CDR3. The germline gives CDR1 SGDLS, CDR2 YYNGEE. CDR3 coding DNA: TGTGCCAGCAGCCCCGGGGCTTACGACTACGAGCAGTACTTC. Protein product: CASSPGAYDYEQYF.

The chain joins TRBV7-9 to TRBJ2-1; either TRBD1 or TRBD2 may fit D (5 bases each). Trimming pared 1 base from V and 2 bases from J, leaving 6 bases between. Germline values: CDR1 SEHNR, CDR2 FQNEAQ (reference sequence). The CDR3 is 14 amino acids. The CDR3 loop is CASSLGGTYNEQFF. In DNA, the CDR3 is TGTGCCAGCAGCTTAGGGGGGACCTACAATGAGCAGTTCTTC.

V gene TRBV11-3 combines with J gene TRBJ2-1; 13 nucleotides match TRBD2. Germline V lookup: CDR1 SGHNT, CDR2 YENEEA. The CDR3 sequence is 16 residues long. V lost 4 bases and J lost 6; bases outside the gene matches: 6. For the CDR3, the DNA is TGTGCCAGCAGCTCACAGGGACTAGCGGGGATCAATGAGCAGTTCTTC. Residues: CASSSQGLAGINEQFF. The complete variable domain, with remaining parts taken from reference TRBV11-3 and TRBJ2-1, reads EAGVVQSPRYKIIEKKQPVAFWCNPISGHNTLYWYLQNLGQGPELLIRYENEEAVDDSQLPKDRFSAERLKGVDSTLKIQPAELGDSAVYLCASSSQGLAGINEQFFGPGTRLTVL.

The chain recombines TRBV7-2 with TRBJ1-4; D not certain. Germline V gene sequence: CDR1 SGHTA, CDR2 FQGNSA. The CDR3 runs 15 residues. Trimming removed 0 bases at V and 0 bases at J, with 5 bases between. The CDR3 region is CASSLALSTNEKLFF. As DNA, the CDR3 is TGTGCCAGCAGCTTAGCGCTGTCAACTAATGAAAAACTGTTTTTT.

The chain combines TRBV7-2 with TRBJ2-7; tentatively, D is TRBD1 or TRBD2 (5 bases each). The CDR3 is 13 residues long. Germline CDR1 is SGHTA and CDR2 is FQGNSA. Trimming stripped 6 bases from V and 1 base from J, with 10 bases between. The DNA of the CDR3 is TGTGCCAGCAGGACAGCGGCTTCCTACGAGCAGTACTTC. Encoded protein: CASRTAASYEQYF.

This chain connects TRBV7-9 to TRBJ2-5; 8 positions agree with TRBD1. This CDR3 is 15 amino acids long. Trimming removed 1 base from V and 2 bases from J; junction bases left unmatched: 3. The germline CDR1 and CDR2 sequences are SEHNR and FQNEAQ (reference sequence). CDR3 sequence reads: CASSLGTGRQETQYF. Here the CDR3 DNA reads TGTGCCAGCAGCTTAGGGACAGGGCGACAAGAGACCCAGTACTTC.

This rearrangement joins TRBV2 to TRBJ1-5; no firm D call. Trimming shortened V by 5 bases and J by 0 bases, and 11 bases separated the two germline ends. The germline V gene encodes CDR1 SNHLY and CDR2 FYNNEI. This CDR3 has 15 residues. The CDR3 DNA reads as TGTGCCAGCAGTTGGAGGGTAAATAGCAATCAGCCCCAGCATTTT. As protein: CASSWRVNSNQPQHF.

This chain connects TRBV28 to TRBJ1-1; D is perhaps TRBD1 (5 bases). CDR1 MDHEN and CDR2 SYDVKM come from the germline V gene. V lost 2 bases and J lost 0, with 13 bases in between. The CDR3 length is 16 residues. CDR3 region: CASSLGGGVMNTEAFF. The CDR3 DNA reads TGTGCCAGCAGTTTAGGGGGTGGGGTCATGAACACTGAAGCTTTCTTT. Together with reference TRBV28 and TRBJ1-1, the CDR3 gives the full variable domain: DVKVTQSSRYLVKRTGEKVFLECVQDMDHENMFWYRQDPGLGLRLIYFSYDVKMKEKGDIPEGYSVSREKKERFSLILESASTNQTSMYLCASSLGGGVMNTEAFFGQGTRLTVV.

The chain carries TRBV7-2 and TRBJ2-7, with unresolved D. The V and J ends lost 8 bases and 6 bases respectively, with 14 bases between them. The CDR3 consists of 12 residues. Germline V gene sequence: CDR1 SGHTA, CDR2 FQGNSA. The CDR3 DNA reads TGTGCCAGCGGCCGTACCTTGTTCGAGCAGTACTTC. Residues: CASGRTLFEQYF.

The chain uses TRBV10-3 and TRBJ2-7; TRBD2 might be the D (5 bases). In germline, CDR1 is ENHRY, CDR2 SYGVKD. The CDR3 extends over 11 amino acids. The V and J ends lost 8 bases and 3 bases respectively, with 8 bases between them. The CDR3 DNA is TGTGCCATCGCAGAGGGCTACGAGCAGTACTTC. Translated, it gives CAIAEGYEQYF.

This chain links TRBV5-1 with TRBJ2-1; the D call may be TRBD1 or TRBD2 (6 bases each). CDR3 length: 15 residues. V was shortened by 0 bases and J by 2 bases, with 9 bases between the two germline ends. Germline-derived CDR1 and CDR2 are SGHRS and YFSETQ. The CDR3 nucleotides are TGCGCCAGCAGCTTGGAAGGGGGGACCTACAATGAGCAGTTCTTC. Translated: CASSLEGGTYNEQFF.

The chain has TRBV7-6 and TRBJ1-4; D is undetermined. V was pared by 0 bases and J by 15 bases, with 14 bases between. CDR1 SGHVS and CDR2 FNYEAQ come from the germline V gene. The CDR3 is 13 residues long. CDR3 sequence (DNA): TGTGCCAGCAGCTTAGCGCTCGGGATGATTATGTTTTTT. Amino acid sequence: CASSLALGMIMFF.

The chain uses TRBV28 and TRBJ1-4, with 7 nucleotides matching TRBD1. The trim removed 8 bases at V and 0 bases at J, leaving 3 bases unmatched. Germline values: CDR1 MDHEN, CDR2 SYDVKM. CDR3 size: 14 residues. CDR3: CASVTGSTNEKLFF. Written as DNA, the CDR3 is TGTGCCAGCGTGACAGGGTCAACTAATGAAAAACTGTTTTTT.

The chain is built from TRBV28 and TRBJ1-1; 8 positions agree with TRBD1. CDR1 and CDR2 (germline): MDHEN, SYDVKM. This CDR3 is built from 17 residues. The trim removed 3 bases at V and 1 base at J, leaving 10 bases unmatched. The CDR3 loop is CASSLGFFGTGNTEAFF. CDR3 nucleotides: TGTGCCAGCAGTTTGGGGTTTTTTGGGACAGGGAACACTGAAGCTTTCTTT.

The CDR3 nucleotides are TGTGCCAGCAGCCGGACCCAGACAGATACGCAGTATTTT. This encodes CASSRTQTDTQYF. This rearrangement joins TRBV7-3 to TRBJ2-3; D is uncertain. This CDR3 is built from 13 residues. In germline, CDR1 is SGHTA, CDR2 FQGTGA. V gave up 5 bases and J gave up 3 bases, with 9 bases separating them. The whole variable domain, filled in from reference TRBV7-3 and TRBJ2-3, reads GAGVSQTPSNKVTEKGKYVELRCDPISGHTALYWYRQSLGQGPEFLIYFQGTGAADDSGLPNDRFFAVRPEGSVSTLKIQRTERGDSAVYLCASSRTQTDTQYFGPGTRLTVL.

This rearrangement joins TRBV19 to TRBJ2-5; TRBD2 matches at 10 bases. Trimming took 3 bases from V and 4 from J; bases not matched to a gene: 17. The CDR3 is 19 residues long. Germline assignment: CDR1 LNHDA and CDR2 SQIVND (reference sequence). The CDR3: CASSMRTAGLAGVVETQYF. The CDR3 DNA reads TGTGCCAGTAGTATGAGGACAGCCGGGCTAGCGGGGGTTGTAGAGACCCAGTACTTC.